A single sample gave rise to the 20 T cell receptor beta chains below, sequenced in a study of OX40 agonist ivuxolimab in advanced cancers. The repertoire was sequenced with immunoSEQ multiplex PCR; TCRdb's copy has only in-frame clones and lacks some. The profile shows over 35,000 clones, 80% to 90% of them singletons. Sequenced material: CD4+ or CD8+ T cells sorted from blood, taken in a trial of the OX40 agonist ivuxolimab. All receptors derive from an adult with an advanced solid tumor such as melanoma, head and neck, liver or kidney cancer.

The CDR3 region is CASSYSGGTGELFF. The CDR3 DNA reads as TGTGCCAGCAGTTACAGTGGCGGGACCGGGGAGCTGTTTTTT. This chain joins TRBV6-5 and TRBJ2-2; possibly TRBD2 for D (5 bases). The CDR3 length is 14 residues. Germline V gene data show CDR1 as MNHEY and CDR2 as SVGAGI. Trimming took off 2 bases at V and 5 bases at J, with 9 bases between the two ends.

The V call is TRBV19, the J call TRBJ1-4, with a possible D match to TRBD1 (5 bases). The CDR3 sequence is 13 residues long. Trimming took off 11 bases at V and 6 bases at J, with 16 bases between the two ends. The germline CDR1 and CDR2 sequences are LNHDA and SQIVND (reference sequence). This chain's CDR3 is CAAYGTKDEKLFF. The CDR3 bases are TGTGCCGCCTACGGGACGAAAGATGAAAAACTGTTTTTT.

Only one count was recorded for this clone. This CDR3 reads CASGRDSSGNTIYF. The CDR3 coding sequence is TGTGCTAGTGGTAGGGACTCCTCTGGAAACACCATATATTTT. The chain combines TRBV12-5 with TRBJ1-3; tentative D call: TRBD1 (5 bases). Per the germline V gene, CDR1 is LGHNT and CDR2 is FRNRAP. V dropped 5 bases and J dropped 0 bases, with 8 bases sitting between them. The CDR3 is 14 residues long.

The V and J genes are TRBV5-6 and TRBJ1-2, with 8 nucleotides matching TRBD1. CDR3 length: 13 residues. J gave up 8 bases and V 4 bases, and 7 bases lay outside the gene matches. The germline V gene has CDR1 SGHDT and CDR2 YYEEEE. The CDR3 nucleotides read TGTGCCAGCAGCAAAGGGACAGGAGGCGGCTACACCTTC. Its translation: CASSKGTGGGYTF.

The genes are TRBV4-1 and TRBJ1-1; D not resolved. Trimming took off 1 base at V and 6 bases at J, with 6 bases between the two ends. The CDR3 is made up of 12 amino acids. Germline V gene lookup returns CDR1 MGHRA and CDR2 YSYEKL. DNA for the CDR3: TGCGCCAGCAGCCAAGTCGACGCTGAAGCTTTCTTT. Its protein product is CASSQVDAEAFF.

This rearrangement joins TRBV6-5 to TRBJ2-1; possible D gene TRBD2, 6 bases. Germline V gives CDR1 MNHEY, CDR2 SVGAGI. V lost 11 bases and J lost 2, with 19 bases in between. CDR3 length: 15 amino acids. This chain's CDR3 is CAPWGTGVAYNEQFF. DNA for the CDR3: TGTGCCCCTTGGGGGACTGGGGTCGCCTACAATGAGCAGTTCTTC.

The chain has TRBV18 and TRBJ2-3; 9 bases are a match to TRBD1. The CDR3 covers 15 residues. The V and J ends lost 3 bases and 0 bases, in that order; junction bases with no gene match: 1. Germline V gives CDR1 KGHSH, CDR2 LQKENI. The CDR3 sequence is CASSPDRGSTDTQYF. The DNA of the CDR3 is TGTGCCAGCTCACCGGACAGGGGAAGCACAGATACGCAGTATTTT.

CDR3 amino acids: CASSQVQADYDEQYF. The DNA for the CDR3 is TGCGCCAGCAGCCAAGTACAGGCTGACTACGACGAGCAGTACTTC. The chain has TRBV4-1 and TRBJ2-7, with D perhaps assigned TRBD1 or TRBD2 (5 bases each). The CDR3 runs 15 residues. The ends were cut back, 1 base at V and 5 bases at J, with 15 bases in the middle. Germline V gene sequence: CDR1 MGHRA, CDR2 YSYEKL.

This rearrangement joins TRBV14 to TRBJ1-2; TRBD1 matches 9 bases. Germline V gene sequence: CDR1 SGHDN, CDR2 FVKESK. The CDR3 length is 17 residues. The V and J ends lost 3 bases and 0 bases, in that order; junction bases with no gene match: 8. CDR3 protein: CASSHIRDRATNYGYTF. CDR3 bases: TGTGCCAGCAGCCACATCCGGGACAGGGCGACTAACTATGGCTACACCTTC.

The V and J genes are TRBV5-4 and TRBJ1-5, with a possible D match to TRBD1 (5 bases). The CDR3 loop spans 18 amino acids. Trimming took 0 bases from V and 2 from J, leaving 18 bases between them. Germline V gene lookup returns CDR1 SGHNT and CDR2 YYREEE (reference sequence). In nucleotides, the CDR3 is TGTGCCAGCAGCTTGGCCAAGAGTCCGGCAGGGCGCAATCAGCCCCAGCATTTT. Translation gives CASSLAKSPAGRNQPQHF. Full variable domain (outside the CDR3, taken from reference TRBV5-4 and TRBJ1-5): ETGVTQSPTHLIKTRGQQVTLRCSSQSGHNTVSWYQQALGQGPQFIFQYYREEENGRGNFPPRFSGLQFPNYSSELNVNALELDDSALYLCASSLAKSPAGRNQPQHFGDGTRLSIL.

V gene TRBV27 combines with J gene TRBJ2-1; D is tentatively TRBD1 or TRBD2 (5 bases each). CDR1 and CDR2 from the germline V gene are MNHEY and SMNVEV (reference sequence). Between the trimmed V and J ends, which lost 0 bases and 7 bases, there was a span of 10 bases. The CDR3 extends over 14 amino acids. CDR3 DNA sequence: TGTGCCAGCAGTTTATCCGGGAAGGGGAATGAGCAGTTCTTC. Its protein is CASSLSGKGNEQFF.

V and J are TRBV5-6 and TRBJ2-7; D is unclear. In germline, CDR1 is SGHDT, CDR2 YYEEEE. The CDR3 is made up of 16 amino acids. V was pared by 3 bases and J by 0 bases, with 16 bases between. CDR3 sequence (DNA): TGTGCCAGCAGCTCCGAGGAACGGTCCTACTCCTACGAGCAGTACTTC. It encodes CASSSEERSYSYEQYF.

The sample holds one count of this clone. The gene calls are TRBV19 and TRBJ2-7; 9 positions match TRBD2. The CDR3 extends over 15 amino acids. The junction had 4 bases not matched to a gene; V was cut back by 0 bases and J by 4 bases. The V gene's germline CDR1 is LNHDA and CDR2 SQIVND (reference sequence). This chain's CDR3 is CASSIDLAGGYEQYF. In nucleotides, the CDR3 is TGTGCCAGTAGTATAGATTTGGCGGGAGGGTACGAGCAGTACTTC.

This chain joins TRBV6-5 and TRBJ1-1, with D uncertain. The CDR3 length is 14 residues. V lost 3 bases and J 1 base, leaving 9 bases between the germline ends. Germline CDR1 MNHEY, CDR2 SVGAGI. CDR3 coding DNA: TGTGCCAGCAGTTATTCGGACTGGAACACTGAAGCTTTCTTT. Encoded protein: CASSYSDWNTEAFF.

V usage is TRBV4-1 and J usage is TRBJ2-1, with D uncertain. V was trimmed by 1 base and J by 3 bases, leaving 4 bases between them. CDR1 is MGHRA, CDR2 YSYEKL, per germline. The CDR3 sequence is 13 residues long. Here the CDR3 reads CASSQAGYNEQFF. In DNA, the CDR3 is TGCGCCAGCAGCCAAGCTGGCTACAATGAGCAGTTCTTC.

The chain links TRBV15 to TRBJ2-1, with D tentatively TRBD1 (5 bases). CDR3 length: 12 amino acids. Trimming left V 8 bases short and J 3 bases short, with 8 bases between. In germline, CDR1 is LNHNV, CDR2 YYDKDF (reference sequence). The CDR3 sequence: CATADSYNEQFF. The CDR3 DNA follows: TGTGCCACCGCCGACAGCTACAATGAGCAGTTCTTC.

The J gene is TRBJ2-7, the V gene TRBV5-1, with D unclear. Germline values: CDR1 SGHRS, CDR2 YFSETQ. The CDR3 consists of 17 residues. Trimming cost V 0 bases and J 0 bases, with 16 bases left between them. The CDR3 reads CASSLARFKRLSYEQYF. As DNA, the CDR3 is TGCGCCAGCAGCTTGGCCCGGTTCAAGAGACTCTCCTACGAGCAGTACTTC.

This sequence joins TRBV30 and TRBJ2-3; 8 bases align to TRBD2. V was clipped by 4 bases and J by 6 bases; unmatched bases: 12. The V gene's germline CDR1 is GTSNPN and CDR2 SVGIG (reference sequence). This CDR3 comprises 15 residues. The CDR3 loop reads CAWNPSTSGKDTQYF. The CDR3 DNA reads as TGTGCCTGGAACCCAAGTACTAGCGGTAAGGATACGCAGTATTTT.

The rearrangement joins TRBV15 to TRBJ2-4; TRBD2 might be the D (5 bases). Germline-derived CDR1 and CDR2 are LNHNV and YYDKDF (reference sequence). The length of the CDR3 is 13 residues. V lost 3 bases and J 5 bases, leaving 8 bases between the germline ends. CDR3 residues: CATSRTNENIQYF. For the CDR3, the DNA is TGTGCCACCAGCAGGACTAACGAAAACATTCAGTACTTC.

The chain joins TRBV27 to TRBJ2-7; TRBD2 matches at 7 bases. The junction had 3 bases not matched to a gene; V was cut back by 2 bases and J by 2 bases. The germline V gene has CDR1 MNHEY and CDR2 SMNVEV (reference sequence). The CDR3 runs 14 residues. Written as DNA, the CDR3 is TGTGCCAGCAGTTTAGGCGGGAGCGCCTACGAGCAGTACTTC. Translating it yields CASSLGGSAYEQYF.